This T cell receptor beta chain was captured in a study of shared clonotypes between healthy human individuals. The CDR3 is made up of 14 amino acids. V was clipped by 0 bases and J by 2 bases, with 7 bases between them. The germline gives CDR1 SGHNT, CDR2 YENEEA. Authors' methods: Filtering differed for immunoSEQ, which gave only junction sequences without quality scores. Some clones are missing from TCRdb's copy, which holds only in-frame ones; the method was immunoSEQ multiplex PCR. The V and J calls and clone size were taken over from that table, and D and trimming were inferred from the DNA. Here the sample spans fewer than 400,000 clones, 74% being singletons.

The chain is built from TRBV11-3 and TRBJ2-5; D ambiguous. This TCR was sampled from a man younger than 45 in good health. Sample: memory CD4+ T cells sorted from blood. Subset specified: CD45RA-negative fraction. The DNA of the CDR3 is TGTGCCAGCAGCTTAGATGGGCGGCAAGAGACCCAGTACTTC. Protein: CASSLDGRQETQYF.